The 28 T cell receptor beta chains reported below all come from one sample, sequenced in a study of post-analysis software for immune sequencing data. Study-level points and caveats: TRBV5-6, TRBV5-1 and TRBV20-1 belonged to a set of roughly five TRBV segments that were more frequent in patients than controls.

For these receptors, no antigen is known. Prepared libraries of TCR beta cDNA carried unique molecular identifiers. TCRdb reprocessed the PCR reads with MiXCR, giving one entry per CDR3 protein. Of 740,000 or so distinct CDR3 sequences listed, approximately 50% were seen once; the top ten hold 4.6%. The sequenced sample consisted of blood. The receptor set was obtained from a girl aged 5 to 17 with multiple sclerosis.

The gene calls are TRBV7-2 and TRBJ1-1; D uncertain. Germline V gene sequence: CDR1 SGHTA, CDR2 FQGNSA. The CDR3 has 14 residues. V shed 6 bases and J shed 3 bases, with 14 bases lying between them. The chain's CDR3 is CASRQTTQHTEAFF. The CDR3 nucleotides are TGTGCCAGCAGACAGACGACACAACACACTGAAGCTTTCTTT.

The chain links TRBV2 to TRBJ2-2; 7 bases fit TRBD1. Germline trimming cut 6 bases from V and 4 bases from J; bases unmatched to any gene: 8. Germline V gene data show CDR1 as SNHLY and CDR2 as FYNNEI. CDR3 size: 15 residues. This CDR3 reads CASRVQGPSTGELFF. In DNA form, the CDR3 reads TGTGCCAGCAGGGTACAGGGGCCATCCACCGGGGAGCTGTTTTTT.

The chain links TRBV29-1 to TRBJ1-1; no reliable D call. V lost 5 bases, J lost 1 base, and 2 bases lay in between. CDR3 length: 10 amino acids. Germline V lookup: CDR1 SQVTM, CDR2 ANQGSEA. This CDR3 is CSVKNTEAFF. CDR3 nucleotides: TGCAGCGTTAAGAACACTGAAGCTTTCTTT.

This clonotype was seen only a few times. The chain couples TRBV5-1 to TRBJ2-7; 9 bases are shared with TRBD2. After removal of 7 bases from V and 2 bases from J, the junction contained 10 bases not matched to a gene. This CDR3 region has 15 residues. CDR1 and CDR2 from the germline V gene are SGHRS and YFSETQ. For the CDR3, the DNA is TGCGCCAGCGGGTCGTCGCCTAGCGGGACCTACGAGCAGTACTTC. The encoded protein is CASGSSPSGTYEQYF.

This clonotype was counted a few times. This rearrangement joins TRBV5-1 to TRBJ2-5, with 8 bases fitting TRBD1. This CDR3 contains 14 residues. In germline, CDR1 is SGHRS, CDR2 YFSETQ. V dropped 3 bases and J dropped 5; count of bases not matched to a gene: 6. CDR3 sequence (DNA): TGCGCCAGCAGCTCGGACAGGGCCGAGGAGACCCAGTACTTC. It translates to CASSSDRAEETQYF.

The chain uses TRBV6-5 and TRBJ2-1; D not resolved. Germline CDR1 and CDR2: MNHEY and SVGAGI. CDR3 length equals 12 residues. V lost 6 bases, J lost 9 bases, and 12 bases lay in between. The CDR3 protein is CASSRPLGEQFF. DNA for the CDR3: TGTGCCAGCAGCCGGCCCCTAGGTGAGCAGTTCTTC.

The chain recombines TRBV20-1 with TRBJ2-7; 8 nucleotides line up with TRBD2. This CDR3 spans 15 amino acids. CDR1 DFQATT and CDR2 SNEGSKA come from the germline V gene (reference sequence). The ends lost 3 bases at V and 0 bases at J; junction bases unmatched: 7. The DNA of the CDR3 is TGCAGTGCTAGGTTTAGCGGGGCCAGCTCCTACGAGCAGTACTTC. It yields the protein CSARFSGASSYEQYF.

This chain joins TRBV6-6 and TRBJ2-3; D possibly matches TRBD1 or TRBD2 (5 bases each). The germline V gene has CDR1 MNHNY and CDR2 SVGAGI (reference sequence). V lost 6 bases and J lost 7, with 14 bases in between. The CDR3 has 13 amino acids. The CDR3 sequence is CASSPGTRHTQYF. CDR3 nucleotides: TGTGCCAGCAGCCCGGGGACCCGGCATACGCAGTATTTT.

The gene calls are TRBV12-3 or TRBV12-4 and TRBJ1-5; D is possibly TRBD1 (5 bases). The ends were cut back, 3 bases at V and 2 bases at J, with 14 bases in the middle. This CDR3 has 16 residues. CDR3 in DNA: TGTGCCAGCAGTTTCCAGGGCCCCAGAGGCAATCAGCCCCAGCATTTT. Protein sequence: CASSFQGPRGNQPQHF.

V gene TRBV11-2 combines with J gene TRBJ2-5; TRBD1 matches at 7 bases. The DNA matches TRBJ2-7 better at its end, which makes the J call doubtful. This CDR3 has 14 residues. Germline CDR1 and CDR2: SGHAT and FQNNGV. CDR3 in DNA: TGTGCCAGCAGCTTATTGGACAGGACCTCCGAGCAGTACTTC. It specifies CASSLLDRTSEQYF.

The CDR3 loop is CASSLALGGQGNEKLFF. In DNA, the CDR3 is TGTGCCAGCAGTTTAGCGCTGGGGGGACAGGGTAATGAAAAACTGTTTTTT. This chain connects TRBV12-3 or TRBV12-4 to TRBJ1-4; 9 nucleotides agree with TRBD1. This CDR3 has 17 residues. The V gene end was trimmed by 0 bases and the J gene end by 4 bases; junction bases not matched to a gene: 6.

The chain carries TRBV7-9 and TRBJ2-6; D gene uncertain. Germline V CDR1 and CDR2: SEHNR, FQNEAQ (reference sequence). This CDR3 region has 15 residues. The germline V and J ends were trimmed by 2 bases and 4 bases, with 9 bases remaining between them. The CDR3: CASSLLSAGANVLTF. Here the CDR3 DNA reads TGTGCCAGCAGCTTATTATCTGCGGGGGCCAACGTCCTGACTTTC.

The V and J genes are TRBV7-8 and TRBJ1-2; 10 bases are shared with TRBD1. The V and J ends lost 6 bases and 4 bases, in that order; junction bases with no gene match: 11. The CDR3 is made up of 16 amino acids. Germline V gene sequence: CDR1 SGHVS, CDR2 FQNEAQ. The CDR3 here is CASSHSRDRGLYGYTF. CDR3 coding DNA: TGTGCCAGCAGTCACAGCCGGGACAGGGGTCTCTATGGCTACACCTTC.

The V and J genes are TRBV5-1 and TRBJ1-2; 10 bases map to TRBD1. CDR1 and CDR2 from the germline V gene are SGHRS and YFSETQ. The junction had 4 bases not matched to a gene; V was cut back by 1 base and J by 4 bases. This CDR3 is built from 15 residues. DNA of the CDR3: TGCGCCAGCAGCTTGCAGACAGGGGGCGGCTATGGCTACACCTTC. Protein: CASSLQTGGGYGYTF.

This clonotype was counted between two and nine times. The chain links TRBV10-3 to TRBJ1-2; 9 bases fit TRBD1. The CDR3 contains 14 residues. The germline V gene has CDR1 ENHRY and CDR2 SYGVKD. J lost 2 bases, V lost 7 bases, and 5 bases had no gene match. CDR3 in amino acids: CAITQGQGNYGYTF. DNA of the CDR3: TGTGCCATCACCCAGGGACAGGGAAACTATGGCTACACCTTC.

The rearrangement uses TRBV20-1 and TRBJ2-7, with no clear D. The CDR3 has 11 residues. Germline V CDR1 and CDR2: DFQATT, SNEGSKA (reference sequence). Trimming stripped 6 bases from V and 3 bases from J, with 9 bases between. Written as DNA, the CDR3 is TGCAGTGCGTTAAACAACTACGAGCAGTACTTC. Its translation: CSALNNYEQYF.

The rearrangement uses TRBV20-1 and TRBJ1-1; D possibly corresponds to TRBD1 (6 bases). Germline assignment: CDR1 DFQATT and CDR2 SNEGSKA (reference sequence). V lost 5 bases, J lost 8 bases, and 24 bases lay in between. This CDR3 has 15 residues. CDR3 sequence: CSAPRQGEGGREAFF. The CDR3 DNA reads TGCAGTGCTCCTCGCCAAGGTGAGGGGGGTCGCGAAGCTTTCTTT.

The chain couples TRBV12-3 or TRBV12-4 to TRBJ2-3; D is perhaps TRBD1 (7 bases). V gave up 6 bases and J gave up 3 bases, with 16 bases separating them. The CDR3 spans 15 residues. The CDR3 DNA reads TGTGCCAGCAGCTACAGGACAGGAGGGACAGATACGCAGTATTTT. Protein sequence: CASSYRTGGTDTQYF.

The rearrangement joins TRBV29-1 to TRBJ2-4; 8 bases fit TRBD1. The end of the DNA fits TRBJ2-7 better, so the J call may be wrong. The CDR3 sequence is 14 residues long. Germline V lookup: CDR1 SQVTM, CDR2 ANQGSEA. CDR3 DNA sequence: TGCAGCTTTGGGTCCCGGGACAGGCCCTACGAGCAGTACTTC. It specifies CSFGSRDRPYEQYF.

The chain uses TRBV5-4 and TRBJ2-3; 8 nucleotides align to TRBD1. The ends lost 0 bases at V and 5 bases at J; junction bases unmatched: 17. This CDR3 is built from 19 residues. Germline CDR1 is SGHNT and CDR2 is YYREEE (reference sequence). The CDR3 DNA is TGTGCCAGCAGCTTGGCCGCAGGGACAGACAACAGGGGGGAAGATACGCAGTATTTT. Protein product: CASSLAAGTDNRGEDTQYF.

The chain carries TRBV27 and TRBJ2-1, with 8 bases identical to TRBD1. Germline V lookup: CDR1 MNHEY, CDR2 SMNVEV (reference sequence). The CDR3 covers 16 residues. After removal of 5 bases from V and 6 bases from J, the junction contained 12 bases not matched to a gene. In DNA, the CDR3 is TGTGCCAGCAGTGCCTTGTTCCGGGGGACAGGCAATGAGCAGTTCTTC. Protein product: CASSALFRGTGNEQFF.

The rearrangement uses TRBV6-6 and TRBJ2-4; D is uncertain. The end of the DNA fits TRBJ2-7 better, so the J call may be wrong. The V gene's germline CDR1 is MNHNY and CDR2 SVGAGI (reference sequence). This CDR3 is 13 amino acids long. CDR3 sequence (DNA): TGTGCCAGCAGTTACGAAGCAATCAACGAGCAGTACTTC. Translating it yields CASSYEAINEQYF.

This chain uses TRBV2 with TRBJ2-1; 11 nucleotides agree with TRBD2. The germline CDR1 and CDR2 sequences are SNHLY and FYNNEI. Trimming at V came to 6 bases and at J to 9 bases, leaving 10 bases not matched to a gene. There are 15 residues in the CDR3. CDR3 amino acids: CASRTSGAKWGEQFF. In nucleotides, the CDR3 is TGTGCCAGCAGGACTAGCGGGGCTAAATGGGGTGAGCAGTTCTTC.

The V call is TRBV12-3 or TRBV12-4, the J call TRBJ2-1, with 10 nucleotides matching TRBD1. This CDR3 has 14 amino acids. V dropped 5 bases and J dropped 7; count of bases not matched to a gene: 5. This chain's CDR3 is CASSTRDRGNEQFF. In DNA form, the CDR3 reads TGTGCCAGCAGTACCCGGGACAGGGGTAATGAGCAGTTCTTC.

This clonotype was picked up a small number of times. The germline gene is not matched at one end of the junction; a read error may be the cause. This chain uses TRBV5-1 with TRBJ2-5, with D possibly being TRBD1 (7 bases). Per the germline V gene, CDR1 is SGHRS and CDR2 is YFSETQ. The CDR3 consists of 15 residues. The CDR3: CASRLGGQPSGEQYF. The CDR3 DNA sequence: TGCGCCAGCCGCTTAGGGGGACAGCCCTCGGGGGAGCAGTACTTC.

This clonotype was picked up a small number of times. The chain carries TRBV2 and TRBJ1-2; the match to TRBD1 covers 8 bases. This CDR3 has 16 amino acids. Trimming at V came to 6 bases and at J to 5 bases, leaving 14 bases not matched to a gene. Germline assignment: CDR1 SNHLY and CDR2 FYNNEI. The CDR3 loop is CASRSDRGARFYGYTF. The CDR3 DNA is TGTGCCAGCAGATCAGACAGGGGAGCGAGGTTTTATGGCTACACCTTC.

This clonotype appeared once. The CDR3 sequence: CASSSPDSPGSPLHF. The CDR3, as DNA: TGTGCCAGCAGTTCCCCGGACAGCCCAGGATCACCCCTCCACTTT. The chain carries TRBV6-5 and TRBJ1-6; tentative D call: TRBD1 (6 bases). CDR3 length: 15 amino acids. Per germline, CDR1 MNHEY and CDR2 SVGAGI. The V and J ends lost 4 bases and 10 bases respectively, with 17 bases between them.

This clonotype has a handful of counts. The V call is TRBV6-2 or TRBV6-3, the J call TRBJ2-7; D may be TRBD1 or TRBD2 (5 bases each). CDR3 size: 15 residues. V gave up 5 bases and J gave up 1 base, with 15 bases separating them. CDR1 is MNHEY and CDR2 is SVGEGT in the germline V gene. The CDR3 sequence is CASSTRLTGSYEQYF. The CDR3 DNA follows: TGTGCCAGCAGTACTCGACTAACAGGTTCCTACGAGCAGTACTTC.